A single sample is the source of the 11 T cell receptor beta chains below, sequenced in a study of T cell responses to AZD1222 COVID-19 vaccine. Some clones are missing from TCRdb's copy, which holds only in-frame ones; the method was immunoSEQ multiplex PCR. Seen here are tens of thousands of clones, over 75% observed once, and the top ten hold over 15%. Sequenced material: peripheral blood, taken on day 0 of AZD1222 vaccination. These receptors all come from an adult in good health.

This clone was detected once. The rearrangement uses TRBV27 and TRBJ1-2; the match to TRBD1 covers 7 bases. CDR3 size: 14 residues. The trim removed 5 bases at V and 4 bases at J, leaving 7 bases unmatched. Germline CDR1 and CDR2: MNHEY and SMNVEV (reference sequence). The CDR3 loop is CASSARQGGYGYTF. The CDR3 DNA sequence: TGTGCCAGCAGTGCCCGACAGGGTGGCTATGGCTACACCTTC.

This clone occurred many times. The chain combines TRBV6-4 with TRBJ1-2; D is possibly TRBD1 (5 bases). V lost 7 bases and J 7 bases, leaving 19 bases between the germline ends. The CDR3 is 14 amino acids. Germline-derived CDR1 and CDR2 are MRHNA and SNTAGT. CDR3 coding DNA: TGTGCCAGCACTACGGGGGGTTTGGTGAGTGGCTACACCTTC. The encoded protein is CASTTGGLVSGYTF.

The chain joins TRBV28 to TRBJ1-5; D is unresolved. Germline loops: CDR1 MDHEN, CDR2 SYDVKM. V was cut by 2 bases and J by 0 bases, with 5 bases left in between. The CDR3 contains 14 residues. DNA of the CDR3: TGTGCCAGCAGTTTACAGAATAGCAATCAGCCCCAGCATTTT. Its translation: CASSLQNSNQPQHF.

CDR3 sequence (DNA): TGTGCCAGCAGCGTAGGGAGACTACGATACAATGAGCAGTTCTTC. Its translation: CASSVGRLRYNEQFF. The V call is TRBV9, the J call TRBJ2-1, with D possibly matching TRBD2 (5 bases). The CDR3 consists of 15 residues. V lost 0 bases and J lost 4, with 11 bases in between. Germline V gene lookup returns CDR1 SGDLS and CDR2 YYNGEE.

The chain couples TRBV4-1 to TRBJ1-4; the D gene is possibly TRBD1 (6 bases). CDR3 size: 14 residues. V gave up 1 base and J gave up 7 bases, with 10 bases separating them. Germline V gene lookup returns CDR1 MGHRA and CDR2 YSYEKL. CDR3 DNA sequence: TGCGCCAGCAGCCAAGGACCAGGGGTTGAAAAACTGTTTTTT. It is translated as CASSQGPGVEKLFF.

The count of this clone is one. CDR3: CATSRGPGQGNSPLHF. DNA of the CDR3: TGTGCCACCAGCAGGGGACCGGGACAGGGAAATTCACCCCTCCACTTT. The chain couples TRBV15 to TRBJ1-6; 9 nucleotides agree with TRBD1. The germline V gene has CDR1 LNHNV and CDR2 YYDKDF (reference sequence). CDR3 size: 16 residues. V shed 3 bases, J shed 7 bases, and the junction held 7 bases outside the gene matches.

The chain combines TRBV10-3 with TRBJ2-7; 12 nucleotides agree with TRBD2. This CDR3 contains 15 residues. CDR1 ENHRY and CDR2 SYGVKD come from the germline V gene. V lost 0 bases, J lost 6 bases, and 3 bases stayed unmatched. The CDR3 DNA follows: TGTGCCATCAGTGAGTCGGTACTAGCGGGGGGCGAGCAGTACTTC. This translates into CAISESVLAGGEQYF.

This clone was seen a single time. This chain joins TRBV27 and TRBJ2-7, with 7 bases identical to TRBD1. The germline CDR1 and CDR2 sequences are MNHEY and SMNVEV (reference sequence). The CDR3 extends over 15 amino acids. The trim removed 8 bases at V and 0 bases at J, leaving 10 bases unmatched. For the CDR3, the DNA is TGTGCCAGCGCGCTCCGGGACAGCTTCTCCTACGAGCAGTACTTC. Translation gives CASALRDSFSYEQYF.

The V gene is TRBV7-2, the J gene TRBJ2-7; D perhaps matches TRBD1 (6 bases). V lost 4 bases, J lost 0 bases, and 13 bases lay in between. The length of the CDR3 is 15 residues. Germline V gives CDR1 SGHTA, CDR2 FQGNSA. This CDR3 is CASSSRKTGSYEQYF. The CDR3 DNA reads TGTGCCAGCAGCTCGAGGAAGACAGGCTCCTACGAGCAGTACTTC. Variable domain in full (rest from reference TRBV7-2 and TRBJ2-7): GAGVSQSPSNKVTEKGKDVELRCDPISGHTALYWYRQSLGQGLEFLIYFQGNSAPDKSGLPSDRFSAERTGGSVSTLTIQRTQQEDSAVYLCASSSRKTGSYEQYFGPGTRLTVT.

This chain connects TRBV7-6 to TRBJ1-6; D gene unclear. Trimming shortened V by 2 bases and J by 1 base, and 9 bases separated the two germline ends. The V gene's germline CDR1 is SGHVS and CDR2 FNYEAQ. The CDR3 loop spans 16 amino acids. Here the CDR3 DNA reads TGTGCCAGCAGCTTACAGGCAGCTTCCTATAATTCACCCCTCCACTTT. It is translated as CASSLQAASYNSPLHF. Using reference TRBV7-6 and TRBJ1-6 for the parts outside the CDR3, the full variable domain is GAGVSQSPRYKVTKRGQDVALRCDPISGHVSLYWYRQALGQGPEFLTYFNYEAQQDKSGLPNDRFSAERPEGSISTLTIQRTEQRDSAMYRCASSLQAASYNSPLHFGNGTRLTVT.

The chain links TRBV4-3 to TRBJ2-7; 11 bases agree with TRBD2. The CDR3 has 15 residues. V dropped 5 bases and J dropped 5; count of bases not matched to a gene: 8. The germline V gene has CDR1 LGHNA and CDR2 YSLEER. Here the CDR3 reads CASSDGTSGLHEQYF. CDR3 DNA sequence: TGCGCCAGCAGCGACGGGACTAGCGGACTCCACGAGCAGTACTTC.